This T cell receptor (beta chain) was captured by sequencing in a study of cytomegalovirus exposure and HLA in healthy donors. Libraries were prepared by immunoSEQ multiplex PCR; TCRdb keeps only in-frame clonotypes and omits some of them. There are 100,000 to 150,000 clones in the sample; around nine tenths occur only once, and 1.5% to 2.5% lies in the top ten. The V segment lost 8 bases and the J segment 8 bases; nucleotides outside the gene matches: 13. Germline CDR1 MNHEY, CDR2 SVGAGI. The CDR3 is made up of 14 amino acids. This TCR was recovered from a woman under 30 in good health and CMV-seronegative. V and J are TRBV6-5 and TRBJ2-7, with 9 bases that match TRBD2. Sequencing was performed on PBMCs. The CDR3 loop reads CASSPLLAGAKQYF. The CDR3 DNA reads TGTGCCAGCTCCCCCCTATTAGCGGGAGCCAAGCAGTACTTC.